The sequence of this TCR beta chain was determined in a study of blood T cell repertoires in COVID-19. The V gene's germline CDR1 is GTSNPN and CDR2 SVGIG (reference sequence). There are 14 residues in the CDR3. The V and J ends lost 1 base and 1 base respectively, with 10 bases between them. As handled by the study authors: Amplification of reference gene primers was used by the study to estimate nucleated cell counts. Profiling relied on immunoSEQ multiplex PCR, and the TCRdb table lists in-frame clones only, not all of them. Clonal size and the V and J genes are those of that table, whereas D and trimming came from the DNA. The data show 120,000 or so clones, approximately 80% seen once. Regarding this clone: Other DNA sequences in this sample translate to the same CDR3.

The receptor comes from a woman aged 45-59 years with acute or convalescent COVID-19. The V gene is TRBV30, the J gene TRBJ1-1, with D perhaps matching TRBD1 (5 bases). The sequenced sample was peripheral blood. In DNA form, the CDR3 reads TGTGCCTGGAGTGCGCAGGGCGGGAACACTGAAGCTTTCTTT. Its protein is CAWSAQGGNTEAFF.